Sequencing of this T cell receptor (beta chain) was carried out in a study of vaccination effects on CD4 cells after COVID-19. Study observations and caveats: Convalescent patients in the study were few, and early post-infection timepoints were absent.

The ViraFEST assay expanded antigen-specific CD4+ T cells with viral peptide pools before sequencing. Cells that had been cultured for 10 days were the source of isolated CD4+ T cells. Of the BNT162b2 and mRNA-1273 vaccines, participants received two doses of one or the other. TCRdb's table, derived via immunoSEQ multiplex PCR, lists solely in-frame clones and lacks some. There are about 31,000 clones in the sample; more than 55% occur only once, and 7.5% to 9.5% lies in the top ten. V was trimmed by 5 bases and J by 1 base, leaving 3 bases between them. The germline V gene has CDR1 LNHDA and CDR2 SQIVND (reference sequence). This CDR3 is 11 amino acids long. This clone occurred once. Its antigen is currently unknown.

The source material was CD4+ T cells from PBMCs cultured with SARS-CoV-2 spike peptides, sampled after COVID-19 vaccination. V gene TRBV19 combines with J gene TRBJ2-7, with D hard to call. The TCR originated in a human donor who received a COVID-19 vaccine. The CDR3 here is CASSQSYEQYF. Written as DNA, the CDR3 is TGTGCCAGTAGTCAGTCCTACGAGCAGTACTTC.